This TCR beta chain was sequenced during a study of early T cells in non-severe SARS-CoV-2 infection. Germline V gene data show CDR1 as KGHDR and CDR2 as SFDVKD. V lost 6 bases to trimming and J lost 7 bases; unmatched junction nucleotides: 6. There are 14 residues in the CDR3. In TCRdb, the 5' RACE reads were re-called with MiXCR into one record per CDR3 protein. The table records around 50,000 distinct CDR3 sequences, over 7.5% of them present only once. This clonotype was found a few times. The receptor was derived from an adult who was a healthcare worker with PCR-confirmed SARS-CoV-2 infection or an uninfected control (not recorded which). Sequenced input: whole blood. The chain joins TRBV24-1 to TRBJ2-1, with 9 bases matching TRBD1. The CDR3 protein is CATSFRDRANEQFF. CDR3 bases: TGTGCCACCAGTTTCCGGGACAGGGCGAATGAGCAGTTCTTC.